A selection of T cell receptor beta chains follows, all from one sample in a study of shared clonotypes between healthy human individuals. Assay: immunoSEQ multiplex PCR; the TCRdb copy retains only in-frame clones and omits some. The table includes some 1,900,000 clones, roughly 95% detected once. The sample comprised naive CD8+ T cells sorted from blood. All receptors derive from a young man in good health. Both conserved end residues are part of each CDR3. The order of the fields is V gene, J gene, clone size, D gene, CDR3 protein, CDR3 DNA. A D gene is named only where the DNA matches it firmly. Size tells how often a clone was seen (once, few, many) or the class of an expanded clone, and some rows leave it out.

TRBV4-3	TRBJ2-1	.	TRBD2	CASSQGRGTSGIGYNEQFF	TGCGCCAGCAGCCAGGGGCGTGGGACTAGCGGGATTGGGTACAATGAGCAGTTCTTC
TRBV28	TRBJ2-7	.	TRBD1	CASTPGQGFLSQYF	TGTGCCAGCACCCCGGGACAGGGCTTTCTGTCGCAGTACTTC
TRBV30	TRBJ2-1	.	TRBD2	CAWSTGGALYNEQFF	TGTGCCTGGAGTACCGGGGGGGCCCTCTACAATGAGCAGTTCTTC
TRBV11-3	TRBJ1-1	.	.	CASSLNLATEAFF	TGTGCCAGCAGCTTAAATCTAGCGACTGAAGCTTTCTTT
TRBV7-9	TRBJ2-6	.	.	CASSTSSVSGANVLTF	TGTGCCAGCAGCACGAGCTCAGTTTCTGGGGCCAACGTCCTGACTTTC
TRBV9	TRBJ2-2	few	.	CASSVVSTGELFF	TGTGCCAGCAGCGTAGTTAGTACCGGGGAGCTGTTTTTT
TRBV5-4	TRBJ1-1	.	TRBD1	CASSRGPEAFF	TGTGCCAGCAGCAGGGGGCCTGAAGCTTTCTTT
TRBV9	TRBJ2-3	once	TRBD2	CASSVGRQRSGGPHDTQYF	TGTGCCAGCAGCGTAGGTAGACAGAGAAGCGGGGGACCACACGATACGCAGTATTTT
TRBV11-2	TRBJ2-7	.	.	CASSLVAFEQYF	TGTGCCAGCAGCTTAGTGGCTTTCGAGCAGTACTTC
TRBV2	TRBJ2-1	.	.	CASSEALGGGTYNEQFF	TGTGCCAGCAGTGAAGCGCTAGGGGGGGGAACCTACAATGAGCAGTTCTTC
TRBV5-1	TRBJ2-7	.	.	CASSPASAYEQYF	TGCGCCAGCAGCCCGGCCTCGGCCTACGAGCAGTACTTC
TRBV7-3	TRBJ1-5	.	.	CASPGLNEGVPQHF	TGTGCCAGTCCCGGTTTGAACGAAGGCGTGCCCCAGCATTTT
TRBV5-1	TRBJ1-2	once	.	CASSGWSTVDYGYTF	TGCGCCAGCAGCGGGTGGTCGACGGTGGACTATGGCTACACCTTC
TRBV29-1	TRBJ2-3	once	TRBD2	CSVEQTSGRADTQYF	TGCAGCGTCGAACAGACTAGCGGGAGGGCGGATACGCAGTATTTT
TRBV5-4	TRBJ2-5	.	.	CASSPERVQETQYF	TGTGCCAGCAGCCCGGAACGAGTACAAGAGACCCAGTACTTC
TRBV27	TRBJ2-5	.	TRBD1	CASRLVGGAEETQYF	TGTGCCAGCAGGTTGGTAGGGGGCGCTGAGGAGACCCAGTACTTC
TRBV6-5	TRBJ1-6	.	.	CASMGGYNSPLHF	TGTGCCAGTATGGGAGGATATAATTCACCCCTCCACTTT
TRBV29-1	TRBJ2-1	.	TRBD1	CSVERQGVYNEQFF	TGCAGCGTTGAACGACAGGGGGTCTACAATGAGCAGTTCTTC
TRBV30	TRBJ1-3	.	.	CAQDKGGGSGNTIYF	TGTGCTCAGGATAAGGGCGGGGGTTCCGGAAACACCATATATTTT
TRBV6-1	TRBJ2-7	.	.	CASTYGGPGYEQYF	TGTGCCAGCACCTACGGAGGACCCGGCTACGAGCAGTACTTC
TRBV27	TRBJ1-4	.	.	CASSPGGNEKLFF	TGTGCCAGCAGTCCGGGGGGGAATGAAAAACTGTTTTTT
TRBV28	TRBJ2-7	.	.	CASSPGVGSYEQYF	TGTGCCAGCAGTCCAGGGGTGGGGTCATACGAGCAGTACTTC
TRBV29-1	TRBJ1-1	.	.	CSVEGGEAFF	TGCAGCGTTGAAGGGGGTGAAGCTTTCTTT
TRBV7-9	TRBJ2-3	once	.	CASSLGGDSLDTQYF	TGTGCCAGCAGCTTAGGGGGGGACAGCCTAGATACGCAGTATTTT
TRBV2	TRBJ2-3	.	TRBD2	CASSVWEGQGDTQYF	TGTGCCAGCAGTGTGTGGGAGGGCCAAGGGGATACGCAGTATTTT
TRBV10-3	TRBJ1-6	.	.	CAISERLFSPPLHF	TGTGCCATCAGTGAGCGACTATTTTCCCCACCCCTCCACTTT
TRBV27	TRBJ1-5	.	TRBD1	CASSKDRVGNQPQHF	TGTGCCAGCAGCAAAGACAGGGTAGGCAATCAGCCCCAGCATTTT
TRBV5-6	TRBJ2-7	.	TRBD1	CASSFSGQGMHEQYF	TGTGCCAGCAGTTTTTCGGGACAGGGTATGCACGAGCAGTACTTC
TRBV6-1	TRBJ1-1	.	TRBD1	CASSEDRSNTEAFF	TGTGCCAGCAGTGAGGACAGGTCGAACACTGAAGCTTTCTTT
TRBV30	TRBJ2-1	.	TRBD1	CAWNFGQGSYNEQFF	TGTGCCTGGAATTTCGGACAGGGGTCCTACAATGAGCAGTTCTTC
TRBV19	TRBJ1-5	.	.	CASSIRWEGFVDQPQHF	TGTGCCAGTAGTATAAGGTGGGAGGGTTTCGTGGATCAGCCCCAGCATTTT
TRBV6-5	TRBJ2-7	.	TRBD1	CASSYRDRDYEQYF	TGTGCCAGCAGTTACCGGGACAGGGACTACGAGCAGTACTTC
TRBV9	TRBJ2-1	.	.	CASSADEEQFF	TGTGCCAGCAGCGCCGACGAGGAGCAGTTCTTC
TRBV9	TRBJ2-2	.	.	CASSLLSAGELFF	TGTGCCAGCAGTCTACTGTCGGCCGGGGAGCTGTTTTTT
TRBV2	TRBJ2-7	few	TRBD1	CASSEGTGAYEQYF	TGTGCCAGCAGTGAGGGGACAGGGGCCTACGAGCAGTACTTC
TRBV7-9	TRBJ1-2	.	.	CASSLGQGLSYTF	TGTGCCAGCAGCTTGGGTCAGGGGCTGAGCTACACCTTC
TRBV4-3	TRBJ1-4	.	.	CASSQDLGGRGLEMDEKLFF	TGCGCCAGCAGCCAAGATTTGGGGGGGAGGGGACTAGAGATGGATGAAAAACTGTTTTTT
TRBV5-4	TRBJ1-2	few	.	CASSLYGGSYGYTF	TGTGCCAGCAGCTTATATGGGGGTTCCTATGGCTACACCTTC
TRBV11-2	TRBJ2-7	.	.	CASSFTGGYEQYF	TGTGCCAGCAGCTTTACTGGAGGGTACGAGCAGTACTTC
TRBV4-3	TRBJ2-7	.	TRBD2	CASSQDRTSGLQRYF	TGCGCCAGCAGCCAAGATCGGACTAGCGGCCTTCAAAGGTACTTC